This T cell receptor (beta chain) was documented in a study of control samples from healthy donors and cancer patients. V dropped 6 bases and J dropped 3 bases, with 20 bases sitting between them. The germline V gene encodes CDR1 SQVTM and CDR2 ANQGSEA. This CDR3 contains 15 residues. The repertoire was sequenced with immunoSEQ multiplex PCR; TCRdb's copy has only in-frame clones and lacks some. The data contain about 82,000 clones, approximately 87% of them singletons. Sequenced: blood. This TCR was recovered from a man aged 50 to 59 in good health. The chain recombines TRBV29-1 with TRBJ1-2; D is unclear. The CDR3 sequence: CSVFGEGTYHYGYTF. CDR3 DNA sequence: TGCAGCGTCTTTGGTGAGGGAACTTACCACTATGGCTACACCTTC.